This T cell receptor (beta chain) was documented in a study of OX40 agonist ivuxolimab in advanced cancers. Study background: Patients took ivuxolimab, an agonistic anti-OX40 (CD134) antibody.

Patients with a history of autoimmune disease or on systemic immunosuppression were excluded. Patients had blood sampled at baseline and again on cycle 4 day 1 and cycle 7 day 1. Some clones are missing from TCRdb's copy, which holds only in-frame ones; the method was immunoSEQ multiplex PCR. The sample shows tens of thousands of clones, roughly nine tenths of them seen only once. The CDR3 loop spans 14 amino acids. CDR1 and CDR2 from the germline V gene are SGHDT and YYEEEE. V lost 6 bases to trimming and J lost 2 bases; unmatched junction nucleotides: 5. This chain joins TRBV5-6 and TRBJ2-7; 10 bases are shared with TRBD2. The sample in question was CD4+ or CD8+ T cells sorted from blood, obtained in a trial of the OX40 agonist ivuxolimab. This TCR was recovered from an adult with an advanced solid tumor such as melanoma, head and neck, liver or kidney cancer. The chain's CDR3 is CASISSGSTYEQYF. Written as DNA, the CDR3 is TGTGCCAGCATATCTAGCGGGAGTACCTACGAGCAGTACTTC.